Shown below are 29 T cell receptor beta chains from a single sample sequenced in a study of vaccination and CD4 T cells after COVID-19. Stated treatment: approximately 10-day PBMC culture with coronavirus spike peptide pools or control peptides (ViraFEST assay). The Oncomine TCR Beta short-read assay generated sequence data from the DNA of cultured CD4+ T cells. TCRdb recomputed calls from the PCR reads with MiXCR, one row per CDR3 protein. The sample records roughly 14,000 distinct CDR3 sequences, about 24% being singletons. What these receptors recognize is not known. The sequencing used CD4+ T cells from blood, cultured in vitro, collected after SARS-CoV-2 vaccination. The receptors shown here come from a human donor who had recovered from COVID-19.

This clonotype is judged medium-sized (0.01 to 0.1%). The V call is TRBV6-1, the J call TRBJ2-7; D call uncertain. This CDR3 has 13 residues. Deletions cut 6 bases from V and 2 bases from J, with 11 bases between. The germline V gene has CDR1 MNHNS and CDR2 SASEGT. CDR3 amino acids: CASSRTETYEQYF. CDR3 nucleotides: TGTGCCAGCAGCCGGACGGAGACCTACGAGCAGTACTTC.

This rearrangement joins TRBV6-5 to TRBJ1-6; D not resolved. Trimming stripped 0 bases from V and 1 base from J, with 10 bases between. Germline CDR1 reads MNHEY; CDR2 reads SVGAGI. The CDR3 covers 17 residues. CDR3 residues: CASSYSPVGSYNSPLHF. CDR3 bases: TGTGCCAGCAGTTACTCTCCCGTTGGGTCCTATAATTCACCCCTCCACTTT.

Judged by abundance, this clonotype is medium-sized (0.01 to 0.1%). This chain links TRBV7-2 with TRBJ2-1; 7 bases agree with TRBD2. V shed 5 bases, J shed 2 bases, and the junction held 12 bases outside the gene matches. The CDR3 consists of 17 residues. Germline CDR1 and CDR2: SGHTA and FQGNSA. The DNA for the CDR3 is TGTGCCAGCAGCGCCCAAGCCGGGACTATCACCTACAATGAGCAGTTCTTC. Translated, it gives CASSAQAGTITYNEQFF.

The rearrangement links TRBV29-1 to TRBJ1-4, with D tentatively TRBD1 (5 bases). CDR1 and CDR2 (germline): SQVTM, ANQGSEA. CDR3 size: 12 residues. The V gene lost 4 bases and the J gene lost 3 bases, with 6 bases spanning the gap. CDR3 in amino acids: CSVVGPNEKLFF. CDR3 DNA sequence: TGCAGCGTTGTGGGACCTAATGAAAAACTGTTTTTT. The full variable domain, with the rest looked up from reference TRBV29-1 and TRBJ1-4, is SAVISQKPSRDICQRGTSLTIQCQVDSQVTMMFWYRQQPGQSLTLIATANQGSEATYESGFVIDKFPISRPNLTFSTLTVSNMSPEDSSIYLCSVVGPNEKLFFGSGTQLSVL.

The chain combines TRBV29-1 with TRBJ1-4, with D tentatively TRBD1 (5 bases). The CDR3 loop spans 12 amino acids. Germline V gives CDR1 SQVTM, CDR2 ANQGSEA. V was trimmed by 4 bases and J by 6 bases, leaving 9 bases between them. The CDR3 here is CSVVGPDEKLFF. For the CDR3, the DNA is TGCAGCGTTGTGGGACCTGATGAAAAACTGTTTTTT.

Of note for this clonotype: No conserved phenylalanine or tryptophan ends this CDR3, so it is likely a read error. This rearrangement joins TRBV6-2 or TRBV6-3 to TRBJ2-3, with 8 bases aligning to TRBD2. The CDR3 runs to 12 residues. Germline CDR1 MNHEY, CDR2 SVGEGT. After removal of 8 bases from V and 4 bases from J, the junction contained 2 bases not matched to a gene. The chain's CDR3 is CASGTRADTQYI. CDR3 nucleotides: TGTGCCAGCGGGACTAGGGCAGATACGCAGTATATT.

This clonotype showed up just a few times. This rearrangement joins TRBV20-1 to TRBJ1-6; D is perhaps TRBD1 (5 bases). Between the trimmed V and J ends, which lost 3 bases and 14 bases, there was a span of 23 bases. Per germline, CDR1 DFQATT and CDR2 SNEGSKA (reference sequence). This CDR3 contains 15 residues. CDR3 coding DNA: TGCAGTGCTAGTCGAGGAAGGGGTCTTAATTCGGCCCTCCACTTT. Its protein is CSASRGRGLNSALHF.

This clonotype has just a few counts. The V and J genes are TRBV10-1 and TRBJ2-7; 10 positions match TRBD2. Germline V lookup: CDR1 WNHNN, CDR2 SYGVQD (reference sequence). The trim removed 8 bases at V and 4 bases at J, leaving 5 bases unmatched. The CDR3 runs 13 residues. The CDR3 nucleotides read TGCGCCAGCGGGGAAGCGGGAGGGTACGAGCAGTACTTC. This codes for CASGEAGGYEQYF.

The J gene is TRBJ2-2, the V gene TRBV6-2 or TRBV6-3; D is possibly TRBD2 (5 bases). V lost 4 bases, J lost 0 bases, and 9 bases lay in between. The CDR3 spans 15 residues. CDR1 is MNHEY and CDR2 is SVGEGT in the germline V gene. The CDR3 sequence is CASSFGSANTGELFF. Here the CDR3 DNA reads TGTGCCAGCAGTTTTGGGAGCGCGAACACCGGGGAGCTGTTTTTT.

The V gene is TRBV5-1, the J gene TRBJ2-3; D is uncertain. The germline gives CDR1 SGHRS, CDR2 YFSETQ. CDR3 length equals 13 residues. Trimming took off 0 bases at V and 3 bases at J, with 5 bases between the two ends. The DNA for the CDR3 is TGCGCCAGCAGCTTGGTGGGAACAGATACGCAGTATTTT. This translates into CASSLVGTDTQYF.

V is TRBV4-3 and J is TRBJ2-3, with 11 nucleotides matching TRBD2. The J segment lost 3 bases and the V segment lost 0 bases, leaving 5 bases of the junction unmatched. CDR1 LGHNA and CDR2 YSLEER come from the germline V gene. The length of the CDR3 is 17 residues. CDR3 nucleotide sequence: TGCGCCAGCAGCCAAGATAGGCTAGCGGGAGGTACAGATACGCAGTATTTT. This gives the protein CASSQDRLAGGTDTQYF.

This clonotype has a handful of counts. Here the CDR3 reads CSASLGQGGNQPQHF. The CDR3 bases are TGCAGTGCTAGTTTGGGGCAGGGTGGCAATCAGCCCCAGCATTTT. V gene TRBV20-1 combines with J gene TRBJ1-5, with D possibly matching TRBD1 (5 bases). The CDR3 sequence is 15 residues long. In germline, CDR1 is DFQATT, CDR2 SNEGSKA (reference sequence). With 3 bases removed from V and 2 bases from J, the gap between germline ends came to 14 bases.

CDR3 loop: CASSYSDRGRRWKLFF. As DNA, the CDR3 is TGTGCCAGCAGTTACTCCGACAGGGGGCGACGATGGAAACTGTTTTTT. The chain joins TRBV6-5 to TRBJ1-4; 10 nucleotides line up with TRBD1. The J segment lost 11 bases and the V segment lost 0 bases, leaving 9 bases of the junction unmatched. Germline V gives CDR1 MNHEY, CDR2 SVGAGI. The CDR3 length is 16 residues.

This clonotype came up a few times. This chain joins TRBV6-2 or TRBV6-3 and TRBJ2-1, with 10 bases lining up with TRBD1. The CDR3 spans 15 residues. Germline lookup yields CDR1 MNHEY and CDR2 SVGEGT. V trimming: 5 bases; J trimming: 5 bases; junction bases outside the gene matches: 6. The CDR3 reads CASSQGQGRNNEQFF. The CDR3 DNA is TGTGCCAGCAGTCAGGGACAGGGGCGGAACAATGAGCAGTTCTTC.

Here the CDR3 reads CASSSGEGSVNTEAFF. In DNA, the CDR3 is TGCGCCAGCAGCTCGGGGGAGGGGTCTGTGAACACTGAAGCTTTCTTT. The V gene is TRBV5-1, the J gene TRBJ1-1; maybe TRBD1 (5 bases). In germline, CDR1 is SGHRS, CDR2 YFSETQ. Trimming removed 3 bases at V and 0 bases at J, with 15 bases between. The CDR3 length is 16 residues.

The CDR3 sequence is CASSPDSRGDTQYF. The CDR3 DNA reads as TGTGCCAGCTCGCCCGACTCCCGGGGAGATACGCAGTATTTT. The chain links TRBV18 to TRBJ2-3, with D maybe TRBD2 (5 bases). CDR1 KGHSH and CDR2 LQKENI come from the germline V gene. V was shortened by 6 bases and J by 5 bases, with 15 bases between the two germline ends. The CDR3 consists of 14 residues.

The chain carries TRBV6-2 or TRBV6-3 and TRBJ2-2, with D maybe TRBD1 (6 bases). Germline lookup yields CDR1 MNHEY and CDR2 SVGEGT. V shed 4 bases and J shed 2 bases, with 11 bases lying between them. The CDR3 is made up of 15 amino acids. CDR3: CASSFRTANTGELFF. CDR3 DNA sequence: TGTGCCAGCAGTTTTCGGACAGCCAACACCGGGGAGCTGTTTTTT.

This clonotype came up a few times. The rearrangement uses TRBV4-1 and TRBJ1-1; D unclear. There are 18 residues in the CDR3. Germline V CDR1 and CDR2: MGHRA, YSYEKL. Deletions cut 2 bases from V and 1 base from J, with 20 bases between. The DNA for the CDR3 is TGCGCCAGCAGCCAACCCCCGGACTTCGCTGTTAAGAACACTGAAGCTTTCTTT. Its translation is CASSQPPDFAVKNTEAFF.

The rearrangement uses TRBV20-1 and TRBJ1-5; 9 bases match TRBD1. In germline, CDR1 is DFQATT, CDR2 SNEGSKA (reference sequence). There are 17 residues in the CDR3. With V trimmed by 7 bases and J by 7 bases, 20 bases remained unmatched. CDR3 DNA sequence: TGCAGTGAAAAGAAACTGCTACGGACAGGGGTATCCCAGCCCCAGCATTTT. Amino acids: CSEKKLLRTGVSQPQHF.

The sample holds a few counts of this clonotype. J is TRBJ1-5 and V is TRBV30; D is ambiguous. This CDR3 is 12 amino acids long. V was pared by 0 bases and J by 7 bases, with 7 bases between. Germline V gene lookup returns CDR1 GTSNPN and CDR2 SVGIG (reference sequence). The CDR3, as DNA: TGTGCCTGGAGTGTACGTGGACAGCCCCAGCATTTT. Translated: CAWSVRGQPQHF.

This clonotype occurred a few times. The rearrangement uses TRBV6-1 and TRBJ2-2; no definite D call. The V gene lost 7 bases and the J gene lost 6 bases, with 12 bases spanning the gap. Germline V gene lookup returns CDR1 MNHNS and CDR2 SASEGT. The CDR3 runs 13 residues. CDR3 DNA: TGTGCCAGCATCACTTTGACCCCCGGGGAGCTGTTTTTT. Translation: CASITLTPGELFF.

The V and J genes are TRBV2 and TRBJ1-5; a possible D gene is TRBD1 (6 bases). CDR1 is SNHLY, CDR2 FYNNEI, per germline. The CDR3 covers 16 residues. V lost 3 bases, J lost 0 bases, and 12 bases lay in between. This chain's CDR3 is CASSDQGWYSNQPQHF. DNA of the CDR3: TGTGCCAGCAGTGACCAGGGGTGGTATAGCAATCAGCCCCAGCATTTT. Full variable domain (missing parts from reference TRBV2 and TRBJ1-5): EPEVTQTPSHQVTQMGQEVILRCVPISNHLYFYWYRQILGQKVEFLVSFYNNEISEKSEIFDDQFSVERPDGSNFTLKIRSTKLEDSAMYFCASSDQGWYSNQPQHFGDGTRLSIL.

V and J are TRBV19 and TRBJ1-3; D remains unclear. The CDR3 loop spans 13 amino acids. Germline V lookup: CDR1 LNHDA, CDR2 SQIVND (reference sequence). V lost 3 bases and J 4 bases, leaving 7 bases between the germline ends. CDR3 sequence (DNA): TGTGCCAGTAGTATTAATCCGGGAAACACCATATATTTT. The encoded protein is CASSINPGNTIYF.

The chain is built from TRBV6-4 and TRBJ2-3; D might be TRBD1 (5 bases). Trimming shortened V by 5 bases and J by 3 bases, and 12 bases separated the two germline ends. This CDR3 is built from 14 residues. Germline V gene sequence: CDR1 MRHNA, CDR2 SNTAGT. This chain's CDR3 is CASSLQAATDTQYF. The CDR3 DNA sequence: TGTGCCAGCAGTCTACAGGCGGCGACAGATACGCAGTATTTT.

The genes are TRBV24-1 and TRBJ2-5; 9 nucleotides agree with TRBD1. The length of the CDR3 is 15 residues. Trimming cost V 1 base and J 5 bases; bases outside gene matches: 4. The germline V gene has CDR1 KGHDR and CDR2 SFDVKD. The CDR3 DNA reads as TGTGCCACCAGTGATTTAGGGACAGGGACGGAGACCCAGTACTTC. This gives the protein CATSDLGTGTETQYF.

This sequence joins TRBV24-1 and TRBJ1-2; a possible D gene is TRBD1 (5 bases). Between the trimmed V and J ends, which lost 5 bases and 5 bases, there was a span of 14 bases. The CDR3 is 14 amino acids. Germline values: CDR1 KGHDR, CDR2 SFDVKD. The CDR3 nucleotides read TGTGCCACCAGTGCCCCCGACAGACCTTATGGCTACACCTTC. This codes for CATSAPDRPYGYTF.

The J gene is TRBJ1-1, the V gene TRBV11-2; tentative D call: TRBD1 (5 bases). V lost 4 bases, J lost 0 bases, and 12 bases lay in between. This CDR3 is 15 amino acids long. CDR1 and CDR2 from the germline V gene are SGHAT and FQNNGV. The DNA for the CDR3 is TGTGCCAGCAGCTCGCCGGGACGGTTGAACACTGAAGCTTTCTTT. As protein: CASSSPGRLNTEAFF. Full variable domain (outside the CDR3, taken from reference TRBV11-2 and TRBJ1-1): EAGVAQSPRYKIIEKRQSVAFWCNPISGHATLYWYQQILGQGPKLLIQFQNNGVVDDSQLPKDRFSAERLKGVDSTLKIQPAKLEDSAVYLCASSSPGRLNTEAFFGQGTRLTVV.

This clonotype has only a few counts. The chain links TRBV20-1 to TRBJ2-7, with TRBD2 matching 8 bases. CDR1 is DFQATT, CDR2 SNEGSKA, per germline (reference sequence). V lost 6 bases and J lost 1; bases outside the gene matches: 5. The CDR3 extends over 13 amino acids. The CDR3 DNA is TGCAGTGCCAGCGGGAGCGGGTCCTACGAGCAGTACTTC. Residues: CSASGSGSYEQYF.

In this sample, this clonotype turned up a few times. The rearrangement links TRBV10-3 to TRBJ1-2; tentative D call: TRBD1 (5 bases). Germline V gene sequence: CDR1 ENHRY, CDR2 SYGVKD. Trimming took off 5 bases at V and 0 bases at J, with 13 bases between the two ends. This CDR3 is built from 15 residues. The CDR3 sequence is CAISTGQPANYGYTF. The CDR3 coding sequence is TGTGCCATCAGTACCGGACAACCAGCTAACTATGGCTACACCTTC.